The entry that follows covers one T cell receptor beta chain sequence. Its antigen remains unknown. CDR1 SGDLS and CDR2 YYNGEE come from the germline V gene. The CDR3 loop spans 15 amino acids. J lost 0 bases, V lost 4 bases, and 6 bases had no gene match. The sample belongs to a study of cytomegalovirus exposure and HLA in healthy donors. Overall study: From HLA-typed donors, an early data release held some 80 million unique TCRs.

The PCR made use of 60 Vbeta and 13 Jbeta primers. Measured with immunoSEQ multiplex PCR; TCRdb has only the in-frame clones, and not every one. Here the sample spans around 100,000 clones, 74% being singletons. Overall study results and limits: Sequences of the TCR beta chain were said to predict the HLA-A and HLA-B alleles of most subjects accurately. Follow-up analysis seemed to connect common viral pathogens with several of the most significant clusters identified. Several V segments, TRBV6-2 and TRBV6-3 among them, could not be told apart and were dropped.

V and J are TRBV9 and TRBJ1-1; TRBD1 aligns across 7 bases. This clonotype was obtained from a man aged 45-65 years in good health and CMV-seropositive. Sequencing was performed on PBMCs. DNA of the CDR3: TGTGCCAGCAGCCCGTGGGACAGCTTGAACACTGAAGCTTTCTTT. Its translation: CASSPWDSLNTEAFF. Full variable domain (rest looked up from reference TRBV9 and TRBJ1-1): DSGVTQTPKHLITATGQRVTLRCSPRSGDLSVYWYQQSLDQGLQFLIQYYNGEERAKGNILERFSAQQFPDLHSELNLSSLELGDSALYFCASSPWDSLNTEAFFGQGTRLTVV.